This TCR beta chain was sequenced during a study of beta chain features in type 1 diabetes (dated by TCRdb to 2017 to 2018). In the study overall: Patients and healthy donors did not differ in mean age, gender distribution, total cell number or subset yield. A total of some 110 million sorted cells were examined across all samples, and a strong correlation was observed between cell number per subset and RNA yield. Regulatory and stem cell-like memory subsets were obtained from only 8 patients and about eight healthy donors, while naive and central memory subsets were obtained from all 30 or so donors. In the study, recently diagnosed type 1 diabetes patients and matched healthy donors were compared on the TCRB repertoires of their sorted circulating CD4+ T cell subsets. General findings and caveats noted by the study authors: PCR might favor shorter templates, but patient and control samples were amplified and corrected together, so any skew would affect both groups equally. Only small numbers of individuals were included in the HLA sub-analyses, which left unresolved whether HLA type had any influence on TCRB rearrangement. Because cDNA rather than genomic DNA was sequenced, highly expressing activated cells could have been over-represented, although no difference in activation and CD3 levels was found between groups. At VDJ recombination sites, patients with type 1 diabetes made fewer insertions and deleted more nucleotides, a pattern implying thymic rearrangement abnormalities. Naive, central memory and regulatory TCRB repertoires appeared more similar among patients than among healthy donors. A moderate but significant shortening of TCRB CDR3 length was observed in type 1 diabetes patients in all four CD4+ subsets.

Each donor gave one peripheral blood draw, about 100 mL on average, collected into heparinised tubes. A BD FACSAria II was used to sort naive, central memory, regulatory and stem cell-like memory CD4+ T cells with a panel that included CD45RO, CCR7, CD25, CD127, CD95 and CD27. All sorted populations exceeded 95% purity. PBMCs were separated immediately by Lymphoprep density gradient centrifugation and were stained directly, without being cultured. Samples were stained and sorted in pairs, with one healthy donor and one patient per experiment, so that batch effects were minimized. The High Capacity cDNA Reverse Transcription Kit was used to reverse transcribe all of the isolated RNA, meaning that expressed TCRB transcripts were what got sequenced. Deep immunoSEQ sequencing was performed on naive, central memory and regulatory T cell samples, with an average of roughly 3.5 million total reads per sample. Sorted cells were lysed in RLT buffer, and RNA was extracted using DNase-treated RNeasy Micro or Mini kits according to cell number. To prevent cross-contamination, each cell subset was processed individually, whereas patient and healthy donor samples were processed jointly. TCRB sequences were amplified from cDNA with the immunoSEQ multiplex PCR, producing 87-bp fragments spanning the CDR3 region. The amplicons were sequenced using the Illumina HiSeq platform. From the authors' description of their analysis: Synthetic template baselines were used to correct PCR bias computationally, reads within Hamming distance 2 were collapsed together, and singletons that could not be merged were discarded. Reads were aligned to IMGT to assign V, D and J genes, CDR3 length, and insertions or deletions at six rearrangement sites. Within each subset, clonotype counts were normalized to sorted cell number, and only after that were true diversity and Gini coefficients computed with the tcR R package. Repertoire sharing was quantified using the overlap coefficient calculated on TCRB nucleotide sequences. Out-of-frame TCRB sequences from naive cells were analyzed as a proxy for the pre-selection repertoire. As stored in TCRdb, this immuneACCESS dataset retains in-frame rearrangements with V and J assigned. A fraction of the clones does not appear; measured against another copy, unresolved V genes explain less than half of the discrepancy, and the remainder lacks a known reason. The V and J calls and clone size come from that table; D and trimming were worked out from the DNA. This sample gives a few hundred thousand clones in total; 15% to 20% of them show up just once. The biggest ten clones account for around 0.045% of the sample.

A distance of 16 bases separates the germline ends of V and J, which lose 6 bases and 13 bases respectively. The CDR3 has 12 amino acids, counting the end cysteine and phenylalanine. Just CDR3 DNA is preserved here, 36 bases in frame from base 1. This clone was seen a single time. Which antigen it targets is not known. No clone much larger than this one lies a single base away; base qualities are absent. This receptor chain uses TRBV6-7 and TRBJ2-1; the D segment cannot be called with confidence. TRBV6-7 counts as an open reading frame of uncertain function. Sequenced input: naive CD4+ T cells from blood. The label giving this sample's cell subset or site can be read as: true naive CD4+ T cells. This clonotype originated in a woman aged 18-29 years in good health. At the DNA level, the sequence is TGTGCCAGCAGGACACCCCGACAACGACAGTTCTTC. Translated, this is CASRTPRQRQFF.